This T cell receptor (beta chain) was profiled in a study of PD-L1 blockade in urothelial cancer. Study context: Male sex and bladder-origin urothelial cancer characterized about 90% of the 29 patients. Analysis of the blood was performed 3 weeks (second dose) and 6 weeks after treatment start. Blood samples contained a median about 150,000 T cells. Findings and limits, study-wide: Pretreatment clonality of the blood TCR repertoire below the median was predictive of superior survival.

Time point reported: peripheral blood 6 weeks after treatment start. CDR3 size: 14 residues. CDR1 and CDR2 from the germline V gene are SQVTM and ANQGSEA. The junction had 10 bases not matched to a gene; V was cut back by 7 bases and J by 4 bases. Repertoires were generated with immunoSEQ multiplex PCR, while TCRdb's copy carries only in-frame clones and drops some. The sample yields about 66,000 clones, roughly 90% seen once. As to this clone: Its cognate antigen is unknown.

The origin of this receptor is a man between 60 and 75 years old with urothelial cancer. The sequencing used PBMCs, collected around atezolizumab (anti-PD-L1) treatment. V is TRBV29-1 and J is TRBJ2-1; 7 bases are shared with TRBD1. The CDR3 nucleotides are TGCAGCGGCGAGGCGACAGGGAAATACAATGAGCAGTTCTTC. Amino acids: CSGEATGKYNEQFF.